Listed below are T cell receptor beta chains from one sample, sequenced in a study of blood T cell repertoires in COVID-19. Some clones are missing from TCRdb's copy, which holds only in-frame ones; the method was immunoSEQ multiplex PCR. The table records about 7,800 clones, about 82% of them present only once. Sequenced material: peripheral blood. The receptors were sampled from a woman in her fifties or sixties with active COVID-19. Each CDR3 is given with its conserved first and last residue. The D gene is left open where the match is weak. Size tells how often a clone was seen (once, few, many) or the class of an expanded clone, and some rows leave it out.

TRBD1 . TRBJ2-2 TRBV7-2 CATTPGQGISGELFF TGTGCCACCACGCCAGGACAGGGAATCTCCGGGGAGCTGTTTTTT
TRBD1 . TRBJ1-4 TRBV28 CASSYETGRWNEKLFF TGTGCCAGCAGCTACGAGACAGGGCGGTGGAATGAAAAACTGTTTTTT
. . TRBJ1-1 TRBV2 CATLGDTEAFF TGTGCCACCTTAGGGGACACTGAAGCTTTCTTT
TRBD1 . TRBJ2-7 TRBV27 CASSFGQGAWEQYF TGTGCCAGCAGTTTCGGACAGGGGGCGTGGGAGCAGTACTTC
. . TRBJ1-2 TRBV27 CASSLKGDGYTF TGTGCCAGCAGTTTAAAAGGGGATGGCTACACCTTC
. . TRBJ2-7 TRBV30 CAWNPQGLIYEQYF TGTGCCTGGAACCCCCAGGGGCTAATCTACGAGCAGTACTTC
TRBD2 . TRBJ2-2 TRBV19 CASGLAGAGSGELFF TGTGCCTCTGGACTAGCGGGCGCGGGATCCGGGGAGCTGTTTTTT
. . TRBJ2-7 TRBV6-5 CASRSPGGLPDF TGTGCCAGCAGGTCCCCGGGGGGCCTACCGGACTTC
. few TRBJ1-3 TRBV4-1 CASSQSRGTPGNTIYF TGCGCCAGCAGCCAGTCTAGGGGGACGCCTGGAAACACCATATATTTT
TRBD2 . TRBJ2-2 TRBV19 CAREDRGGHTGELFF TGTGCCAGAGAGGACCGCGGGGGGCACACCGGGGAGCTGTTTTTT
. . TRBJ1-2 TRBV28 CASSRDMVVLAIGYTF TGTGCCAGCAGCCGGGACATGGTGGTTTTAGCGATTGGCTACACCTTC
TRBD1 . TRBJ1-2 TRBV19 CASTSLDRDYGYTF TGTGCCAGTACCTCTCTGGACAGGGACTATGGCTACACCTTC
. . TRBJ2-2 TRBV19 CASIEGLSNTGELFF TGTGCCAGTATTGAGGGCCTATCGAACACCGGGGAGCTGTTTTTT
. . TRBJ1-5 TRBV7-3 CASSLYAQGVGQPQHF TGTGCCAGCAGCTTATACGCACAGGGTGTTGGGCAGCCCCAGCATTTT
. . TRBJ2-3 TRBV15 CATSRTKADTQYF TGTGCCACCAGCAGAACTAAGGCAGATACGCAGTATTTT
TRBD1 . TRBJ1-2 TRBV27 CASSLDRVGGYTF TGTGCCAGCAGTTTAGACAGGGTAGGTGGCTACACCTTC
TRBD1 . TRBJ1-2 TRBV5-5 CASSPVGTAYGYTF TGTGCCAGCAGCCCCGTCGGGACAGCCTATGGCTACACCTTC
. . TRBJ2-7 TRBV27 CASSLGPPYEQYF TGTGCCAGCAGTTTGGGCCCACCCTACGAGCAGTACTTC
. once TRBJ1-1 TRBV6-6 CASSYRRPVGNTEAFF TGTGCCAGCAGTTACCGGCGGCCAGTAGGGAACACTGAAGCTTTCTTT
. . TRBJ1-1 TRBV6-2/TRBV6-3 CASSSPLNTEAFF TGTGCCAGCAGTTCCCCTTTGAACACTGAAGCTTTCTTT
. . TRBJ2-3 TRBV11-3 CASSLGSPDTQYF TGTGCCAGCAGCTTAGGGAGCCCAGATACGCAGTATTTT
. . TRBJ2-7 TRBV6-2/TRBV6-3 CASSNLRGNEQYF TGTGCCAGCAGCAACTTACGGGGAAACGAGCAGTACTTC
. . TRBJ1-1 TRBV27 CASSLISSSGTEAFF TGTGCCAGCAGTTTAATCTCTTCGAGCGGGACTGAAGCTTTCTTT
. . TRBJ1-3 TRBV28 CATFGRAGAGNTIYF TGTGCCACCTTCGGGCGGGCAGGGGCTGGAAACACCATATATTTT
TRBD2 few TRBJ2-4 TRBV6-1 CASSEVRGGMELTPKNIQYF TGTGCCAGCAGTGAAGTCCGGGGGGGGATGGAGTTAACGCCCAAAAACATTCAGTACTTC
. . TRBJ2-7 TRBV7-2 CASSQGRRYEQYF TGTGCCAGCAGCCAGGGCCGCCGCTATGAGCAGTACTTC
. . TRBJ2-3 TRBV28 CASSRTAGTDTQYF TGTGCCAGCAGCCGGACAGCCGGCACAGATACGCAGTATTTT
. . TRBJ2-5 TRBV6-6 CASSYSGGYQETQYF TGTGCCAGCAGTTACAGCGGTGGATACCAAGAGACCCAGTACTTC
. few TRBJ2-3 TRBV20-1 CSASSGEPYTQYF TGCAGTGCTAGTAGCGGAGAGCCCTATACGCAGTATTTT
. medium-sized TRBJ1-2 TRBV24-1 CATSDGGYYGYTF TGTGCCACCAGTGACGGGGGATACTATGGCTACACCTTC
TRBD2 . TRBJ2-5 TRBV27 CASSLLGLAGGDRYF TGTGCCAGCAGTTTATTGGGACTAGCGGGGGGAGACCGGTACTTC
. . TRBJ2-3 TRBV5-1 CASSPRGPREGTQYF TGCGCCAGCAGCCCGCGGGGGCCCCGTGAAGGTACGCAGTATTTT
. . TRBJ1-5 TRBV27 CASSATGYLTSNQPQHF TGTGCCAGCAGTGCCACAGGGTATCTCACTAGCAATCAGCCCCAGCATTTT
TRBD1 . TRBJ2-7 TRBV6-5 CASSRGQGYEQYF TGTGCCAGCAGCCGTGGACAGGGCTACGAGCAGTACTTC
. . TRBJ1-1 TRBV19 CASSPVTMNTEAFF TGTGCCAGTAGCCCGGTAACCATGAACACTGAAGCTTTCTTT
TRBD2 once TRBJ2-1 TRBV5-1 CASSPGLAGGRSYNEQFF TGCGCCAGCAGCCCGGGACTAGCGGGGGGCCGCTCCTACAATGAGCAGTTCTTC
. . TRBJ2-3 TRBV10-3 CAITEGVGDTQYF TGTGCCATCACGGAAGGGGTTGGAGATACGCAGTATTTT
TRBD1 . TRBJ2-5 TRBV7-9 CASSLGPFDRVQETQYF TGTGCCAGCAGCTTGGGTCCCTTTGACAGGGTACAAGAGACCCAGTACTTC
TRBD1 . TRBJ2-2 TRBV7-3 CASSPGQGAGELFF TGTGCCAGCAGCCCGGGACAGGGTGCCGGGGAGCTGTTTTTT
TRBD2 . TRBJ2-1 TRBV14 CARKTSAGSSYNEQFF TGTGCCAGGAAGACTAGCGCGGGCAGCTCCTACAATGAGCAGTTCTTC
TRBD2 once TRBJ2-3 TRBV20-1 CSASLHRLAGGLSDTQYF TGCAGTGCTAGTCTCCATCGGCTAGCGGGGGGGCTGTCAGATACGCAGTATTTT